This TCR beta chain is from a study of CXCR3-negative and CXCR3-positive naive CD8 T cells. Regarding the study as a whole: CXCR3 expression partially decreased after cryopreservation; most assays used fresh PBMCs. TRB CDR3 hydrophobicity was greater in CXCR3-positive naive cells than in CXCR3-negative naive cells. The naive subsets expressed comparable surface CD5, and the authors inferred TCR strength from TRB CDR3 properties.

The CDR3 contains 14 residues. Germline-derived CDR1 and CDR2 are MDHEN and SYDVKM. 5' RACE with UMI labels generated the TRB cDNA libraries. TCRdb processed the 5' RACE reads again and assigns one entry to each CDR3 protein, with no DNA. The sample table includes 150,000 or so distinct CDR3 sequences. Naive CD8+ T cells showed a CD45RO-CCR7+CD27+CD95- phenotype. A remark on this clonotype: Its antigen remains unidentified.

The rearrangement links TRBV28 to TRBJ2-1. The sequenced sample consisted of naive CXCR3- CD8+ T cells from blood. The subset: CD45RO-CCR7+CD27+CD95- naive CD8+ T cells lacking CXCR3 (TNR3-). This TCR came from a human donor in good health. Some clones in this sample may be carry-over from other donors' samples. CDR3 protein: CASSLVSLRNEQFF.